The 2 T cell receptor beta chains reported below all come from one sample, sequenced in a study of cytomegalovirus exposure and HLA in healthy donors. 60 Vbeta and 13 Jbeta primers were used in PCR. This table comes from immunoSEQ multiplex PCR, and its TCRdb copy is limited to in-frame clones, with some not included. The table lists 99,000 or so clones, under 85% of them singletons. Material for sequencing was PBMCs. The receptors derive from a man in his late teens or twenties in good health and CMV-seronegative.

The rearrangement links TRBV9 to TRBJ2-7; TRBD1 agrees at 8 bases. Per germline, CDR1 SGDLS and CDR2 YYNGEE. The CDR3 covers 15 residues. Trimming at V came to 2 bases and at J to 5 bases, leaving 9 bases not matched to a gene. In DNA form, the CDR3 reads TGTGCCAGCAGCGTTCGGACAGGGCAGTTGGACGAGCAGTACTTC. Protein: CASSVRTGQLDEQYF.

The V call is TRBV5-4, the J call TRBJ2-3; D perhaps matches TRBD1 (6 bases). The CDR3 extends over 13 amino acids. V dropped 2 bases and J dropped 6 bases, with 10 bases sitting between them. Germline CDR1 and CDR2: SGHNT and YYREEE (reference sequence). CDR3: CASSFERGDTQYF. CDR3 nucleotides: TGTGCCAGCAGCTTCGAGAGGGGGGATACGCAGTATTTT.